The 17 T cell receptor beta chains listed next were all sequenced from one sample in a study of blood T cell repertoires in COVID-19. Sequencing was performed with immunoSEQ multiplex PCR; in TCRdb, only in-frame clones are kept and a portion is missing. The profile shows under 150,000 clones, roughly 89% of them singletons. Sample: PBMCs or T cells enriched from blood (not recorded which). These receptors all come from a woman in her 50s who had been exposed to COVID-19.

Only one count was recorded for this clone. The chain combines TRBV7-2 with TRBJ2-1; TRBD2 agrees at 7 bases. The V segment lost 2 bases and the J segment 0 bases; nucleotides outside the gene matches: 4. In germline, CDR1 is SGHTA, CDR2 FQGNSA. The CDR3 is 16 residues long. The CDR3 spells CASSLWGGSSYNEQFF. The DNA of the CDR3 is TGTGCCAGCAGCTTATGGGGGGGGAGCTCCTACAATGAGCAGTTCTTC.

The gene calls are TRBV4-1 and TRBJ1-1; D ambiguous. Germline CDR1 and CDR2: MGHRA and YSYEKL. This CDR3 has 14 amino acids. Trimming took 1 base from V and 0 from J, leaving 6 bases between them. The CDR3 sequence: CASSQAALNTEAFF. CDR3 DNA sequence: TGCGCCAGCAGCCAAGCCGCGTTGAACACTGAAGCTTTCTTT.

This chain uses TRBV7-2 with TRBJ2-1, with D possibly being TRBD1 (5 bases). V gave up 1 base and J gave up 2 bases, with 6 bases separating them. Germline CDR1 is SGHTA and CDR2 is FQGNSA. This CDR3 contains 14 residues. The CDR3 nucleotides are TGTGCCAGCAGCTTAGGACAGACCTACAATGAGCAGTTCTTC. Translating it yields CASSLGQTYNEQFF.

The chain has TRBV21-1 and TRBJ1-6; the table gives TRBD1 as D, unverified against the DNA. TRBV21-1 is an annotated pseudogene. CDR3 size: 16 residues. The chain's CDR3 is CASMTRTALIHSPLHF. The DNA for the CDR3 is TGTGCCAGCATGACCCGGACAGCGTTAATACATTCACCCCTCCACTTT.

This rearrangement joins TRBV4-3 to TRBJ2-7, with D possibly being TRBD2 (5 bases). V shed 4 bases and J shed 3 bases, with 13 bases lying between them. Germline V CDR1 and CDR2: LGHNA, YSLEER. The length of the CDR3 is 14 residues. CDR3 in DNA: TGCGCCAGCAGCCCCGGGGTCTCATTCTACGAGCAGTACTTC. Protein: CASSPGVSFYEQYF.

The chain employs TRBV2 and TRBJ1-4; 9 nucleotides match TRBD1. The CDR3 extends over 14 amino acids. V gave up 5 bases and J gave up 6 bases; unmatched junction bases: 4. The V gene's germline CDR1 is SNHLY and CDR2 FYNNEI. The CDR3 bases are TGTGCCAGCAGTCGGGGACAGGGCCATGAAAAACTGTTTTTT. This sequence encodes CASSRGQGHEKLFF.

This chain joins TRBV9 and TRBJ2-3, with 7 bases identical to TRBD1. The CDR3 sequence is 15 residues long. Unmatched junction bases numbered 3, after V lost 0 bases and J lost 2 bases. Germline values: CDR1 SGDLS, CDR2 YYNGEE. CDR3 loop: CASSVGDRPTDTQYF. The DNA of the CDR3 is TGTGCCAGCAGCGTAGGGGACAGACCCACAGATACGCAGTATTTT.

The chain links TRBV2 to TRBJ1-1; possible D gene TRBD1, 6 bases. Trimming left V 7 bases short and J 1 base short, with 13 bases between. Germline CDR1 reads SNHLY; CDR2 reads FYNNEI. This CDR3 is 14 amino acids long. This CDR3 reads CASNLRTANTEAFF. The CDR3 DNA reads TGTGCCAGCAATTTAAGGACAGCGAACACTGAAGCTTTCTTT.

This chain joins TRBV14 and TRBJ1-1, with unresolved D. V lost 0 bases to trimming and J lost 3 bases, with 8 bases between them. The germline gives CDR1 SGHDN, CDR2 FVKESK. The CDR3 runs to 14 residues. The CDR3 DNA reads TGTGCCAGCAGCCAAGAATCGGGTTACACTGAAGCTTTCTTT. Translating gives CASSQESGYTEAFF.

A note on this clone: One end of the junction fails to match germline, which may point to a read error. The CDR3 is CASSTGTGSYEQYF. The CDR3 DNA is TGTGCTAGCAGCACCGGGACAGGGTCCTACGAGCAGTACTTC. The rearrangement uses TRBV7-7 and TRBJ2-7; 9 nucleotides match TRBD1. The germline V gene encodes CDR1 SSHAT and CDR2 FNYEAQ (reference sequence). The CDR3 loop spans 14 amino acids.

This sequence joins TRBV5-1 and TRBJ1-1; 8 bases align to TRBD1. The CDR3 sequence is 18 residues long. Germline values: CDR1 SGHRS, CDR2 YFSETQ. Germline trimming cut 4 bases from V and 6 bases from J; bases unmatched to any gene: 20. The CDR3: CASSPGTGGPIRPPEAFF. The DNA for the CDR3 is TGCGCCAGCAGCCCTGGGACAGGCGGCCCCATACGACCGCCTGAAGCTTTCTTT.

The CDR3, as DNA: TGCGCCAGCAGCCGATCCGGGACTAGCCCATTCCAAGAGACCCAGTACTTC. The encoded protein is CASSRSGTSPFQETQYF. This chain joins TRBV5-1 and TRBJ2-5; TRBD2 agrees at 9 bases. Germline V gene data show CDR1 as SGHRS and CDR2 as YFSETQ. Trimming cost V 4 bases and J 1 base; bases outside gene matches: 11. The CDR3 runs to 17 residues.

The V gene is TRBV19, the J gene TRBJ2-3, with 9 bases that match TRBD2. V was clipped by 6 bases and J by 3 bases; unmatched bases: 7. Germline lookup yields CDR1 LNHDA and CDR2 SQIVND (reference sequence). CDR3 length equals 15 residues. The chain's CDR3 is CASRPPGLATDTQYF. The DNA of the CDR3 is TGTGCCAGTAGGCCGCCGGGACTAGCTACAGATACGCAGTATTTT.

This clone was recorded at least ten times. V usage is TRBV4-3 and J usage is TRBJ2-1; 8 bases match TRBD2. Germline CDR1 LGHNA, CDR2 YSLEER. The CDR3 totals 16 residues. Unmatched junction bases numbered 8, after V lost 4 bases and J lost 3 bases. Here the CDR3 reads CASSLEVAGGYNEQFF. In DNA form, the CDR3 reads TGCGCCAGCAGCCTCGAGGTGGCGGGGGGCTACAATGAGCAGTTCTTC.

The chain carries TRBV19 and TRBJ1-2, with 8 bases aligning to TRBD1. V was pared by 5 bases and J by 7 bases, with 6 bases of the junction left unmatched. CDR3 length: 13 residues. Looked up from germline, CDR1 is LNHDA and CDR2 is SQIVND (reference sequence). Here the CDR3 DNA reads TGTGCCAGTAGTCCGGACAGGGTGGGTGGCTACACCTTC. This gives the protein CASSPDRVGGYTF.

The rearrangement joins TRBV7-9 to TRBJ2-3, with 8 bases that match TRBD1. CDR3 size: 15 residues. Germline trimming cut 8 bases from V and 2 bases from J; bases unmatched to any gene: 9. Germline CDR1 SEHNR, CDR2 FQNEAQ (reference sequence). CDR3: CASATGTGTTDTQYF. The DNA for the CDR3 is TGTGCCAGCGCAACCGGGACAGGAACCACAGATACGCAGTATTTT. Full variable domain (rest looked up from reference TRBV7-9 and TRBJ2-3): DTGVSQNPRHKITKRGQNVTFRCDPISEHNRLYWYRQTLGQGPEFLTYFQNEAQLEKSRLLSDRFSAERPKGSFSTLEIQRTEQGDSAMYLCASATGTGTTDTQYFGPGTRLTVL.

The chain links TRBV7-9 to TRBJ2-7; possible D gene TRBD1, 6 bases. Trimming cost V 5 bases and J 2 bases, with 16 bases left between them. The germline V gene has CDR1 SEHNR and CDR2 FQNEAQ (reference sequence). This CDR3 region has 15 residues. Here the CDR3 DNA reads TGTGCCAGCAGCCATACCGGGGACACTACCTACGAGCAGTACTTC. Its translation is CASSHTGDTTYEQYF.